This is a list of T cell receptor beta chains from one sample in a study of CD8 T cells in Susac syndrome. TCRdb re-called the immunoSEQ multiplex PCR reads through MiXCR, storing one row per CDR3 protein. The sample comprises about 100,000 distinct CDR3 sequences, roughly 91% of which are singletons, and around 0.3% rests with the top ten. The material sequenced was CD8+ T cells from PBMCs. The source is a human donor in good health. The CDR3 runs from the conserved cysteine through the conserved F or W. A D gene is named only where the DNA matches it firmly. The listing skips clone size in some rows; elsewhere it reads once, few, many or a size class.

j_gene: TRBJ2-1
abundance: .
d_gene: .
v_gene: TRBV9
CDR3nt: TGTGCCAGCAGCGTAGAATTGGGACAAACTTACAATGAGCAGTTCTTC
CDR3aa: CASSVELGQTYNEQFF

j_gene: TRBJ2-5
abundance: .
d_gene: TRBD2
v_gene: TRBV6-2/TRBV6-3
CDR3nt: TGTGCCAGCAGTTCTAGCGGGGATACCCAGTACTTC
CDR3aa: CASSSSGDTQYF

j_gene: TRBJ1-2
abundance: .
d_gene: .
v_gene: TRBV3-1
CDR3nt: TGTGCCAGCAGCCAAGGGGGAGGGGGGGATGGCTACACCTTC
CDR3aa: CASSQGGGGDGYTF

j_gene: TRBJ2-7
abundance: .
d_gene: .
v_gene: TRBV20-1
CDR3nt: TGCAGTGCTAGAGATCGAGGGGTGGCCTACGAGCAGTACTTC
CDR3aa: CSARDRGVAYEQYF

j_gene: TRBJ2-3
abundance: .
d_gene: TRBD2
v_gene: TRBV19
CDR3nt: TGTGCCAGTAGTATACCGGGACTAGCGGGGGGGACAGATACGCAGTATTTT
CDR3aa: CASSIPGLAGGTDTQYF

j_gene: TRBJ2-1
abundance: .
d_gene: .
v_gene: TRBV5-1
CDR3nt: TGCGCCAGTGGAAGCCCCATTAGCGGCCTTCAGTACAATGAGCAGTTCTTC
CDR3aa: CASGSPISGLQYNEQFF

j_gene: TRBJ2-1
abundance: .
d_gene: .
v_gene: TRBV6-5
CDR3nt: TGTGCCAGCAGTTACTCGAAAACAGCCTGGGGGTCCTACAATGAGCAGTTCTTC
CDR3aa: CASSYSKTAWGSYNEQFF

j_gene: TRBJ1-5
abundance: .
d_gene: .
v_gene: TRBV3-1
CDR3nt: TGTGCCAGCAGCCCCTCGGACGGGAGCGACAATCAGCCCCAGCATTTT
CDR3aa: CASSPSDGSDNQPQHF

j_gene: TRBJ2-7
abundance: .
d_gene: .
v_gene: TRBV5-6
CDR3nt: TGTGCCAGCAGCTTGAGCCAGGCCTACGAGCAGTACTTC
CDR3aa: CASSLSQAYEQYF

j_gene: TRBJ1-1
abundance: .
d_gene: .
v_gene: TRBV20-1
CDR3nt: TGCAGTGCTAGGCCTGAAGCTTTCTTT
CDR3aa: CSARPEAFF

j_gene: TRBJ2-2
abundance: .
d_gene: TRBD1
v_gene: TRBV9
CDR3nt: TGTGCCAGCAGCGCCGGGACAGCCGGGGAGCTGTTTTTT
CDR3aa: CASSAGTAGELFF

j_gene: TRBJ1-2
abundance: .
d_gene: .
v_gene: TRBV6-5
CDR3nt: TGTGCCAGCAGTTACTCGGCACCTAACTATGGCTACACCTTC
CDR3aa: CASSYSAPNYGYTF

j_gene: TRBJ1-1
abundance: .
d_gene: .
v_gene: TRBV20-1
CDR3nt: TGCAGTGCTACCGGGGGTGGGGCTTTCTTT
CDR3aa: CSATGGGAFF

j_gene: TRBJ1-2
abundance: few
d_gene: .
v_gene: TRBV4-1
CDR3nt: TGCGCCAGCAGCCAAGATCGGACTAACTATGGCTACACCTTC
CDR3aa: CASSQDRTNYGYTF

j_gene: TRBJ2-6
abundance: .
d_gene: .
v_gene: TRBV9
CDR3nt: TGTGCCAGCAGCGTATCCTCTGGGGCCAACGTCCTGACTTTC
CDR3aa: CASSVSSGANVLTF

j_gene: TRBJ1-1
abundance: .
d_gene: TRBD1
v_gene: TRBV7-2
CDR3nt: TGTGCCAGCAGTATCTACAGGGGAGCTTTCTTT
CDR3aa: CASSIYRGAFF

j_gene: TRBJ1-5
abundance: .
d_gene: .
v_gene: TRBV12-3/TRBV12-4
CDR3nt: TGTGCCAGCAGTAGCCAGGGATATAGCAATCAGCCCCAGCATTTT
CDR3aa: CASSSQGYSNQPQHF

j_gene: TRBJ1-1
abundance: .
d_gene: TRBD1
v_gene: TRBV29-1
CDR3nt: TGCAGCGTTGAGGACAGGGGTGTTGGAGGTGAAGCTTTCTTT
CDR3aa: CSVEDRGVGGEAFF

j_gene: TRBJ2-5
abundance: .
d_gene: TRBD2
v_gene: TRBV15
CDR3nt: TGTGCCACCAGCGCACGGACTAGCTTGGGGGAGACCCAGTACTTC
CDR3aa: CATSARTSLGETQYF

j_gene: TRBJ1-2
abundance: .
d_gene: .
v_gene: TRBV7-9
CDR3nt: TGTGCCAGCAGCTTCCCTTATGGCTACACCTTC
CDR3aa: CASSFPYGYTF

j_gene: TRBJ2-4
abundance: once
d_gene: .
v_gene: TRBV14
CDR3nt: TGTGCCAGCAGCCGAGGACAGAAAAACATTCAGTACTTC
CDR3aa: CASSRGQKNIQYF

j_gene: TRBJ1-1
abundance: .
d_gene: .
v_gene: TRBV5-4
CDR3nt: TGTGCCAGCAGCCCCGGCCAGGGGCCCACTGAAGCTTTCTTT
CDR3aa: CASSPGQGPTEAFF